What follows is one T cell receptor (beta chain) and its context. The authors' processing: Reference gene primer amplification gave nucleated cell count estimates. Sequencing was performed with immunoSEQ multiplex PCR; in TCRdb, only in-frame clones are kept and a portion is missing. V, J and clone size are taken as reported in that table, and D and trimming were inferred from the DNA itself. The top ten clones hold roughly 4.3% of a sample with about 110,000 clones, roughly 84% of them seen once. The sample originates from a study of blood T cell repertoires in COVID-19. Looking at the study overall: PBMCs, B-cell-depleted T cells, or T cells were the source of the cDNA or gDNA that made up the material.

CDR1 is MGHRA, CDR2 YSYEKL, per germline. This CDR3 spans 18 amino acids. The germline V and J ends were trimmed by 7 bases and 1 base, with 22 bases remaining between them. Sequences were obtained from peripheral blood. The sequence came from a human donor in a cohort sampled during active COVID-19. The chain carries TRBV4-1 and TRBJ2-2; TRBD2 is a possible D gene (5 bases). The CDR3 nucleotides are TGCGCCAGCACGCCGCTAATACGACTAACTAAGAACACCGGGGAGCTGTTTTTT. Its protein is CASTPLIRLTKNTGELFF.